The TCR beta chain described here comes from a study of blood T cell repertoires in COVID-19. Study-wide background: The United States, Italy and Spain supplied acute and convalescent COVID-19 samples.

Seattle researchers signed up patients amid active infection and tracked them longitudinally. Notes on this clone: Other DNA sequences of this sample code for an identical CDR3.

This CDR3 contains 16 residues. Germline trimming cut 2 bases from V and 4 bases from J; bases unmatched to any gene: 6. Germline V gives CDR1 SGHRS, CDR2 YFSETQ. Authors' processing steps: Reference gene primer amplification gave nucleated cell count estimates. Clones were read by immunoSEQ multiplex PCR, and TCRdb kept only the in-frame ones, dropping some. That table supplies the V and J calls and clone size; D and trimming were determined from the DNA. In the table there are a few hundred thousand clones, roughly 86% of which are singletons. This TCR was recovered from a woman aged 30 to 39 with COVID-19, enrolled during active disease. This sequence joins TRBV5-1 and TRBJ2-5, with 12 bases lining up with TRBD2. Sequences were obtained from peripheral blood. This chain's CDR3 is CASSFLAGGPGETQYF. CDR3 DNA: TGCGCCAGCAGCTTTCTAGCGGGGGGGCCGGGAGAGACCCAGTACTTC.